This is a list of T cell receptor beta chains from one sample in a study of cytomegalovirus exposure and HLA in healthy donors. Measured with immunoSEQ multiplex PCR; TCRdb has only the in-frame clones, and not every one. The sample holds about 55,000 clones. Specimen: PBMCs. Every receptor here comes from a man aged 45-65 years in good health and CMV-seropositive. Each CDR3 is given with its conserved first and last residue. The D gene is left open where the match is weak.

d_gene,v_gene,j_gene,CDR3nt,CDR3aa
TRBD1,TRBV5-3,TRBJ2-7,TGTGCCACCCTCAAGGGGGTTCAGGGGGGACAGGGGGTCGACGAGCAGTACTTC,CATLKGVQGGQGVDEQYF
TRBD1,TRBV27,TRBJ1-2,TGTGCCAGCAGTCCCTGGGACAGCTATGGCTACACCTTC,CASSPWDSYGYTF
.,TRBV5-1,TRBJ2-5,TGCGCCAGCAGCTTGGCACAGGTTCAAGAGACCCAGTACTTC,CASSLAQVQETQYF
TRBD2,TRBV7-3,TRBJ2-3,TGTGCCAGCAGCTTAATGGGACTAGCGGCAGATACGCAGTATTTT,CASSLMGLAADTQYF
.,TRBV11-2,TRBJ1-1,TGTGCCAGCAGCTTAGCTTCGGGGAACACTGAAGCTTTCTTT,CASSLASGNTEAFF
.,TRBV6-1,TRBJ1-1,TGTGCCAGCAGTGGCAGTGAAGCTTTCTTT,CASSGSEAFF
.,TRBV5-6,TRBJ1-5,TGTGCCAGCAGCTTGCAAGGGGAAGGGATTGTTCAGCCCCAGCATTTT,CASSLQGEGIVQPQHF
.,TRBV6-5,TRBJ2-2,TGTGCCTCGAGGAGTACCGGGGAGCTGTTTTTT,CASRSTGELFF
.,TRBV7-2,TRBJ2-3,TGTGCCAGCAGTCCTCTCTTTCCCCTAACAGATACGCAGTATTTT,CASSPLFPLTDTQYF
TRBD1,TRBV7-2,TRBJ1-1,TGTGCCAGCAGCTACACCGGGACAGGGGACACTGAAGCTTTCTTT,CASSYTGTGDTEAFF
TRBD1,TRBV27,TRBJ1-1,TGTGCCAGCAGTCCAGGGACAGGGGGTCGGACTGAAGCTTTCTTT,CASSPGTGGRTEAFF
TRBD1,TRBV5-1,TRBJ1-6,TGCGCCAGCAGTTTCGAGACAGGGGTCTCACCCCTCCACTTT,CASSFETGVSPLHF
TRBD2,TRBV9,TRBJ2-6,TGTGCCAGCAGCCTAGAGGGAATAGCGGGACCTGGGGCCAACGTCCTGACTTTC,CASSLEGIAGPGANVLTF